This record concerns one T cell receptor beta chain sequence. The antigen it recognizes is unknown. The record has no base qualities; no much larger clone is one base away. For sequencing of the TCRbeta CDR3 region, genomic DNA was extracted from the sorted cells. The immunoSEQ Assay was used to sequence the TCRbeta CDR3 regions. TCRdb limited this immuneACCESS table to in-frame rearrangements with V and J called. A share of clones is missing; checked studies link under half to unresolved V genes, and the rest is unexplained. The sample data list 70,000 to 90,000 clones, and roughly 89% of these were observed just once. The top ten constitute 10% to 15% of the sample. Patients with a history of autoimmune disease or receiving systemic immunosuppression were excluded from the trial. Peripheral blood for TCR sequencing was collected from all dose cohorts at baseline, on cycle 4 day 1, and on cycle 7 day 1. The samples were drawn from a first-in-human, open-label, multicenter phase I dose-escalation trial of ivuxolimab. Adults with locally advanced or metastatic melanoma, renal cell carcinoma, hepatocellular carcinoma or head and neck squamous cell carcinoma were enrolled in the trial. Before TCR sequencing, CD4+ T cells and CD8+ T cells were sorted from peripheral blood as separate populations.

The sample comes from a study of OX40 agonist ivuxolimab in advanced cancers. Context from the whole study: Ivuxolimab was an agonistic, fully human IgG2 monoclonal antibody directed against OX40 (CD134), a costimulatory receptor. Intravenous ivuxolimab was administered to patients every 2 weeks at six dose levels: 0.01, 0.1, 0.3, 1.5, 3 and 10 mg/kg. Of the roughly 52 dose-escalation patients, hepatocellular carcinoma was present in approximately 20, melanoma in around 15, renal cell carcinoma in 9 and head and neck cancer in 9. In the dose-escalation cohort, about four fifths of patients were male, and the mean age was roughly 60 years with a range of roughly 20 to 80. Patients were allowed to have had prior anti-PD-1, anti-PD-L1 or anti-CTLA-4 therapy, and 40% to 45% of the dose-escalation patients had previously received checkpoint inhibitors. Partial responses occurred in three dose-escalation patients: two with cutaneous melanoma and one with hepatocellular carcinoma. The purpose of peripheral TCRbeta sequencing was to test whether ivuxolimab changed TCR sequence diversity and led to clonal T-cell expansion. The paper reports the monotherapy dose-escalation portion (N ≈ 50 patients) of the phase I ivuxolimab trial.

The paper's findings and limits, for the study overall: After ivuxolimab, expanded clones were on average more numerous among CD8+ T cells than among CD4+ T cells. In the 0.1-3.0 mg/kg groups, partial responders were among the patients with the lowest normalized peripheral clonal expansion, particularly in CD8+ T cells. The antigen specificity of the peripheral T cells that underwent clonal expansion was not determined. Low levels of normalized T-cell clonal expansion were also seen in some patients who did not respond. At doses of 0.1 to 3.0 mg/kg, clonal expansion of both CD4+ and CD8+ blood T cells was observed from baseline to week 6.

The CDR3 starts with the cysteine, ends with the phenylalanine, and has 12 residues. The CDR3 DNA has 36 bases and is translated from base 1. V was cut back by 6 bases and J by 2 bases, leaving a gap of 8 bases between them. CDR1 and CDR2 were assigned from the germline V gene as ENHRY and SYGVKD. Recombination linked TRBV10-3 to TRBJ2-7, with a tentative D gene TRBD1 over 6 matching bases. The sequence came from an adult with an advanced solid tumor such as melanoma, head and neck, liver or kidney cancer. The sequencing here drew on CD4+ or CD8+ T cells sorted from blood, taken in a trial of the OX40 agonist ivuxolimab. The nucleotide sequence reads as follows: TGTGCCATCAGCGAGGGGGCCTACGAGCAGTACTTC. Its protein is CAISEGAYEQYF.